This T cell receptor (beta chain) was retrieved from a study of T cells in Graves' hyperthyroidism and ophthalmopathy. Study-wide context: Sampling of peripheral blood happened at initial diagnosis, prior to any treatment.

An absence of ophthalmopathy progression within 18 months meant stable Graves' hyperthyroidism. Diagnoses were made from clinical symptoms, serum measures (thyroxine and TRAb), thyroid ultrasound and orbital computed tomography. Germline V CDR1 and CDR2: MNHNS, SASEGT. The CDR3 spans 14 residues. The ends were cut back, 8 bases at V and 1 base at J, with 12 bases in the middle. Amplification yielded TCR beta CDR3 regions, with RNA transcripts as the source. The TCR CDR3 was amplified in a first-round RT-PCR using the HTBI primer set. TCRdb recomputed calls from the multiplex PCR reads with MiXCR, one row per CDR3 protein. The sample lists over 450,000 distinct CDR3 sequences; 13% to 15% were seen once. Notes on the study in general: Clonotypes that were expanded in thyroid above 0.001 mostly appeared in blood too.

This clonotype was seen repeatedly, ten times or more. What it binds is not known. V and J are TRBV6-1 and TRBJ1-3; tentatively, D is TRBD1 (6 bases). Sequencing input: blood. This TCR derives from a young woman with Graves' hyperthyroidism. In DNA form, the CDR3 reads TGTGCCAGCGCAACGGACAGTTCTGGAAACACCATATATTTT. Translated, it gives CASATDSSGNTIYF.